A single sample is the source of the 11 T cell receptor beta chains below, sequenced in a study of blood T cell repertoires in COVID-19 (dated by TCRdb to 2018 to 2021). The library was generated by the immunoSEQ multiplex PCR assay. The source is immuneACCESS, and TCRdb retained only in-frame sequences with V and J called. Part of the clones is not carried over; for the studies checked, unresolved V genes explain less than half of this, and the remainder is unexplained. The sample includes 45,000 to 65,000 clones, with approximately 88% observed a single time. The ten top clones hold roughly 10% of the sample. Sequenced sample: peripheral blood. These receptors were taken from a man aged 25-45 years with COVID-19, enrolled during active disease.

CDR3: CTSSQDRRGGNTIYF. CDR3 sequence (DNA): TGCACCAGCAGCCAAGATCGGAGGGGTGGAAACACCATATATTTT. The V call is TRBV1, the J call TRBJ1-3. TRBV1 constitutes a pseudogene. This CDR3 has 15 amino acids.

The chain uses TRBV20-1 and TRBJ2-1, with TRBD2 matching over 7 bases. Losses at the gene ends were 3 bases for V and 6 bases for J; bases not matched to a gene: 17. Germline CDR1 reads DFQATT; CDR2 reads SNEGSKA (reference sequence). The CDR3 covers 17 residues. The CDR3: CSASTDRRDYKSNEQFF. CDR3 coding DNA: TGCAGTGCTAGTACCGATAGAAGGGACTACAAAAGCAATGAGCAGTTCTTC.

This rearrangement joins TRBV19 to TRBJ2-1, with 11 bases fitting TRBD2. CDR1 is LNHDA and CDR2 is SQIVND in the germline V gene (reference sequence). There are 16 residues in the CDR3. The J segment lost 8 bases and the V segment lost 0 bases, leaving 6 bases of the junction unmatched. DNA of the CDR3: TGTGCCAGTAGTATAGATCTAGCGGGAGGAGGCCATGAGCAGTTCTTC. It is translated as CASSIDLAGGGHEQFF.

The chain combines TRBV28 with TRBJ2-1; 8 nucleotides match TRBD1. V was pared by 10 bases and J by 1 base, with 3 bases of the junction left unmatched. CDR1 MDHEN and CDR2 SYDVKM come from the germline V gene. The CDR3 sequence is 13 residues long. The CDR3 protein is CATGQGSYNEQFF. Here the CDR3 DNA reads TGTGCCACCGGACAGGGTTCCTACAATGAGCAGTTCTTC.

The chain combines TRBV5-1 with TRBJ2-6; 8 bases agree with TRBD1. CDR1 and CDR2 from the germline V gene are SGHRS and YFSETQ. The CDR3 runs to 17 residues. V lost 2 bases to trimming and J lost 1 base; unmatched junction nucleotides: 5. In nucleotides, the CDR3 is TGCGCCAGCAGCTTTACCGGGACAGGTTCTGGGGCCAACGTCCTGACTTTC. Translation gives CASSFTGTGSGANVLTF.

This chain links TRBV19 with TRBJ2-4, with TRBD1 matching over 8 bases. CDR3 length equals 15 residues. After removal of 6 bases from V and 9 bases from J, the junction contained 13 bases not matched to a gene. Germline V gene data show CDR1 as LNHDA and CDR2 as SQIVND (reference sequence). The CDR3 DNA is TGTGCCAGTAGGGGGTCCGGGACAGGCCTGGGCATTCAGTACTTC. Its protein is CASRGSGTGLGIQYF.

CDR3: CASSQETGTTEAFF. CDR3 in DNA: TGTGCCAGCTCACAGGAGACAGGGACCACTGAAGCTTTCTTT. The chain carries TRBV18 and TRBJ1-1; 7 nucleotides agree with TRBD1. J was trimmed by 4 bases and V by 4 bases; bases with no gene match: 6. Germline CDR1 is KGHSH and CDR2 is LQKENI. The CDR3 totals 14 residues.

The V and J genes are TRBV4-2 and TRBJ1-2, with D perhaps matching TRBD1 (5 bases). The CDR3 is 15 residues long. Germline V lookup: CDR1 LGHNA, CDR2 YNFKEQ. V was pared by 1 base and J by 0 bases, with 9 bases between. CDR3 sequence: CASSQADTANYGYTF. In DNA, the CDR3 is TGTGCCAGCAGCCAAGCGGACACCGCTAACTATGGCTACACCTTC.

The V and J genes are TRBV2 and TRBJ1-5; 8 bases fit TRBD1. The J segment lost 6 bases and the V segment lost 6 bases, leaving 10 bases of the junction unmatched. The CDR3 length is 15 residues. Germline V gene sequence: CDR1 SNHLY, CDR2 FYNNEI. CDR3 in amino acids: CASSPKDRESQPQHF. The DNA for the CDR3 is TGTGCCAGCAGCCCGAAGGACAGGGAAAGTCAGCCCCAGCATTTT. The whole variable domain, filled in from reference TRBV2 and TRBJ1-5, reads EPEVTQTPSHQVTQMGQEVILRCVPISNHLYFYWYRQILGQKVEFLVSFYNNEISEKSEIFDDQFSVERPDGSNFTLKIRSTKLEDSAMYFCASSPKDRESQPQHFGDGTRLSIL.

The chain has TRBV11-1 and TRBJ2-7; possibly TRBD2 for D (6 bases). This CDR3 is built from 15 residues. Germline V CDR1 and CDR2: SGHAT, FQDESV (reference sequence). V lost 5 bases to trimming and J lost 0 bases, with 14 bases between them. The DNA for the CDR3 is TGTGCCAGCAGCCTTGGACGGGGGAGCTCCTACGAGCAGTACTTC. Residues: CASSLGRGSSYEQYF.

The rearrangement joins TRBV27 to TRBJ1-2; tentatively, D is TRBD1 (6 bases). The CDR3 length is 15 residues. V lost 2 bases and J 4 bases, leaving 14 bases between the germline ends. In germline, CDR1 is MNHEY, CDR2 SMNVEV (reference sequence). The CDR3 spells CASSLKWYRAYGYTF. DNA for the CDR3: TGTGCCAGCAGTTTAAAGTGGTACAGGGCCTATGGCTACACCTTC.